Listed below are T cell receptor beta chains from one sample, sequenced in a study of TIL therapy for anti-PD-1-resistant metastatic lung cancer. TCRdb's table, derived via immunoSEQ multiplex PCR, lists solely in-frame clones and lacks some. The table has approximately 57,000 clones, around four fifths seen once. Sequencing used blood, obtained at baseline. These TCRs come from a person between 30 and 80 years old with non-small cell lung cancer. Each CDR3 is given with its conserved first and last residue. A D gene is named only where the DNA matches it firmly. Expanded clones get a size class; other rows say once, few or many, or leave the size out.

>.|.|TRBJ2-6|TRBV6-5
TGTGCCGCAGGGTCTGGGGCCAACGTCCTGACTTTC
CAAGSGANVLTF
>.|.|TRBJ1-2|TRBV7-9
TGTGCCAGCAGCTTTGGGGCGAACTATGGCTACACCTTC
CASSFGANYGYTF
>.|.|TRBJ2-1|TRBV7-2
TGTGCCAGCAGCCTCAGGGTTGAGCAGTTCTTC
CASSLRVEQFF
>.|TRBD2|TRBJ2-2|TRBV6-4
TGTGCCAGCAGGAGGGGACTAGCGGAAAGCTTGAACACCGGGGAGCTGTTTTTT
CASRRGLAESLNTGELFF
>.|TRBD2|TRBJ2-7|TRBV11-2
TGTGCCAGCAGCTTCAGTAGCGGGGGGGTGGAAACCTACGAGCAGTACTTC
CASSFSSGGVETYEQYF
>.|.|TRBJ2-7|TRBV6-2/TRBV6-3
TGTGCCAGCAGTCGTCGGGGGGCTAGCGCCAGCTCCTACGAGCAGTACTTC
CASSRRGASASSYEQYF
>.|.|TRBJ2-1|TRBV28
TGTGCCAGCAAGCCGGGACTGCCGACCTACAATGAGCAGTTCTTC
CASKPGLPTYNEQFF
>.|.|TRBJ2-1|TRBV5-4
TGTGCCAGCAGCAAAGAGGGTGGATGGGGACATGAGCAGTTCTTC
CASSKEGGWGHEQFF
>.|.|TRBJ2-7|TRBV29-1
TGCAGCGTTGAAGATAGATGGGGAGCGGGCTACGAGCAGTACTTC
CSVEDRWGAGYEQYF
>.|.|TRBJ1-3|TRBV5-1
TGCGCCAGCAGCATAAGACCGGGAGGTGACTCTGGAAACACCATATATTTT
CASSIRPGGDSGNTIYF
>once|TRBD2|TRBJ2-3|TRBV28
TGTGCCAGCAGTTTGACTAGCCGGGGTCTCTATACGCAGTATTTT
CASSLTSRGLYTQYF
>.|.|TRBJ1-2|TRBV3-1/TRBV3-2
TGTGCCAGCAGCCAGGGCCTAGAGGGGGGCTACACCTTC
CASSQGLEGGYTF
>.|.|TRBJ2-1|TRBV3-1/TRBV3-2
TGTGCCAGCAGCCAAGGCTATAACTCCTACAATGAGCAGTTCTTC
CASSQGYNSYNEQFF
>.|.|TRBJ2-2|TRBV18
TGTGCCAGCTCACCACAAGCAGGGTCGAACACCGGGGAGCTGTTTTTT
CASSPQAGSNTGELFF
>.|.|TRBJ2-2|TRBV9
TGTGCCAGCAGCGTAGCTAGGAAGGGAAGGGGGACCGGGGAGCTGTTTTTT
CASSVARKGRGTGELFF
>.|.|TRBJ1-1|TRBV7-9
TGTGCCAGCAGCTTCCAGGAACACATGAACACTGAAGCTTTCTTT
CASSFQEHMNTEAFF
>few|TRBD1|TRBJ2-4|TRBV29-1
TGCAGCGTTGAGGGGTACAGGGGGGACATTCAGTACTTC
CSVEGYRGDIQYF
>.|TRBD1|TRBJ1-1|TRBV11-1
TGTGCCAGCAGCTTTGAGACAGGGTGGAACACTGAAGCTTTCTTT
CASSFETGWNTEAFF
>few|TRBD1|TRBJ2-7|TRBV7-9
TGTGCCAGCAGCGGATGGGACAGGGGTATATCCTACGAGCAGTACTTC
CASSGWDRGISYEQYF
>.|.|TRBJ2-5|TRBV10-1
TGCGCCAGCAGTGAGTTCAGGATGGAAGAGACCCAGTACTTC
CASSEFRMEETQYF
>.|.|TRBJ2-5|TRBV7-9
TGTGCCACCCGGCGGTCAGCGGAGACCCAGTACTTC
CATRRSAETQYF
>.|.|TRBJ2-4|TRBV2
TGTGCCAGCAGTGAACTAGCGTTAGCCAAAAACATTCAGTACTTC
CASSELALAKNIQYF
>.|.|TRBJ1-4|TRBV18
TGTGCCAGCTCACCAATAGGGAACCTCGCAACTAATGAAAAACTGTTTTTT
CASSPIGNLATNEKLFF
>.|TRBD1|TRBJ2-7|TRBV5-1
TGCGCCAGCAGCTTGGAGGGACAGGGCACCTACGAGCAGTACTTC
CASSLEGQGTYEQYF
>.|.|TRBJ2-7|TRBV14
TGTGCCAGCAGCCAACTCACCTACGAGCAGTACTTC
CASSQLTYEQYF
>.|TRBD2|TRBJ2-3|TRBV10-2
TGCGCCAGTGCGGGAGGGGGGGATACGCAGTATTTT
CASAGGGDTQYF
>.|.|TRBJ1-2|TRBV2
TGTGCCAGCAGTGAAGTGCAGGAACTAGGCTATGGCTACACCTTC
CASSEVQELGYGYTF
>few|.|TRBJ2-1|TRBV4-3
TGCGCCAGCAGCCAAGACAGGGTATTTTACAATGAGCAGTTCTTC
CASSQDRVFYNEQFF
>.|TRBD2|TRBJ2-3|TRBV4-3
TGCGCCAGCAGCCAGGGACTAGAAGCAGATACGCAGTATTTT
CASSQGLEADTQYF
>.|TRBD2|TRBJ2-5|TRBV5-4
TGTGCCAGCAGCTTTACTAGCGGGAGGGTTGGGGAGACCCAGTACTTC
CASSFTSGRVGETQYF
>.|TRBD1|TRBJ2-1|TRBV18
TGTGCCAGCTCACCAAGTCTGGGACAGGGTCTCGATGAGCAGTTCTTC
CASSPSLGQGLDEQFF
>.|TRBD1|TRBJ2-3|TRBV10-3
TGTGCCATCAGTGAGTCGGTAGGGGGCAAACTCACAGATACGCAGTATTTT
CAISESVGGKLTDTQYF
>.|.|TRBJ1-1|TRBV6-5
TGTGCCAGCAGGGGGGGACTTGAAGCTTTCTTT
CASRGGLEAFF
>.|.|TRBJ1-2|TRBV28
TGTGCCAGCAGTTTGATGAACTATGGCTACACCTTC
CASSLMNYGYTF
>.|.|TRBJ1-1|TRBV5-5
TGTGCCGTCGGACGGGTTTCGGGGAGCACTGAAGCTTTCTTT
CAVGRVSGSTEAFF
>.|.|TRBJ2-7|TRBV30
TGTGCCTGGAGTGACGGGGGGCTCGGCTACGAGCAGTACTTC
CAWSDGGLGYEQYF
>.|.|TRBJ1-1|TRBV6-2/TRBV6-3
TGTGCCAGCAGTTACACCGGGAGGGCGCGCACTGAAGCTTTCTTT
CASSYTGRARTEAFF
>once|.|TRBJ2-7|TRBV6-6
TGTGCCAGCAGCGGGGACTTCCCCTACGAGCAGTACTTC
CASSGDFPYEQYF
>.|.|TRBJ2-7|TRBV6-5
TGTGCCAGCAGGGCGAGACAGGACCCGGCCTACGAGCAGTACTTC
CASRARQDPAYEQYF
>.|.|TRBJ1-2|TRBV12-5
TGTGCTAGTGGTTTATGGGTCTCCCGAGGGGATTATGGCTACACCTTC
CASGLWVSRGDYGYTF
>.|.|TRBJ1-2|TRBV6-5
TGTGCCAGCAGTTACGGGGGGGCGCGCTATGGCTACACCTTC
CASSYGGARYGYTF
>.|.|TRBJ1-5|TRBV28
TGTGCCAGCAGTTTGGATCAACTCGGGAGTCAGCCCCAGCATTTT
CASSLDQLGSQPQHF
>.|.|TRBJ2-1|TRBV9
TGTGCCAGCAGCCCGCGAGACCTATCAGTCGATGAGCAGTTCTTC
CASSPRDLSVDEQFF
>.|.|TRBJ1-2|TRBV2
TGTGCCAGCAGTGAACTAGACAGCCACTATGGCTACACCTTC
CASSELDSHYGYTF
>few|.|TRBJ2-7|TRBV2
TGTGCCAGCAGTGAAATGGAGGACGAGCAGTACTTC
CASSEMEDEQYF
>.|TRBD1|TRBJ2-2|TRBV5-4
TGTGCCAGCAGCACCGGAACCGGGACAGCCTTAACCGGGGAGCTGTTTTTT
CASSTGTGTALTGELFF
>.|TRBD1|TRBJ1-2|TRBV5-4
TGTGCCAGCAGCTTCGACAGGGAATATGGCTACACCTTC
CASSFDREYGYTF
>once|.|TRBJ2-7|TRBV12-3/TRBV12-4
TGTGCCAGCAGTGCCCTAGGATACGGCGAGCAGTACTTC
CASSALGYGEQYF
>.|TRBD2|TRBJ2-1|TRBV6-2/TRBV6-3
TGTGCCAGCAGTCGGACTAGCGGGAGTTCCTCCTACAATGAGCAGTTCTTC
CASSRTSGSSSYNEQFF
>once|TRBD1|TRBJ1-2|TRBV11-2
TGTGCCAGCAGCTTAGACCTGGGACAGGGCATCTATGGCTACACCTTC
CASSLDLGQGIYGYTF
>.|TRBD1|TRBJ2-7|TRBV29-1
TGCAGCGTTGAGGCTGGACAGGGTGTCTACGAGCAGTACTTC
CSVEAGQGVYEQYF
>.|.|TRBJ1-5|TRBV6-2/TRBV6-3
TGTGCCAGCAGTTACGGGGGTAGCCAGCCCCAGCATTTT
CASSYGGSQPQHF
>.|.|TRBJ2-1|TRBV7-3
TGTGCCAGCAGCAATAGCGAGGGGCCGCGTGAGCAGTTCTTC
CASSNSEGPREQFF
>.|.|TRBJ2-3|TRBV27
TGTGCCAGCAGTTTAAGGGGGTTCACAGATACGCAGTATTTT
CASSLRGFTDTQYF
>once|TRBD2|TRBJ2-7|TRBV6-6
TGTGCCAGCAGCCAGGCTAGCGGTTCCTACGAGCAGTACTTC
CASSQASGSYEQYF
>once|.|TRBJ1-1|TRBV7-9
TGTGCCAGCAGCTTTACAGGCCCGAACACTGAAGCTTTCTTT
CASSFTGPNTEAFF
>.|TRBD1|TRBJ2-1|TRBV4-2
TGTGCCAGCAGCCAAGAAACGGGACAGGCCTACAATGAGCAGTTCTTC
CASSQETGQAYNEQFF
>.|.|TRBJ2-5|TRBV2
TGTGCCAGCAGTGAAAGACAGGTGGAGACCCAGTACTTC
CASSERQVETQYF
>.|.|TRBJ1-2|TRBV7-7
TGTGCCAGCAGCCCTACAAGTACGGCAGGGCCCTATGGCTACACCTTC
CASSPTSTAGPYGYTF